Shown below are 24 T cell receptor beta chains from a single sample sequenced in a study of T cell repertoires in cytomegalovirus infection. TCRdb independently ran MiXCR on the reads; one entry per CDR3 protein. The table records 200,000 to 300,000 distinct CDR3 sequences, approximately 10% of them present only once. Sequencing was done on a sample of PBMCs. The receptors derive from a human donor in good health (CMV status not recorded). Some clones in this sample may be carry-over from other donors' samples.

This clonotype was observed many times. V is TRBV7-2 and J is TRBJ2-5, with a possible D match to TRBD2 (6 bases). V lost 1 base and J lost 2, with 11 bases in between. CDR1 is SGHTA, CDR2 FQGNSA, per germline. The CDR3 runs to 15 residues. This CDR3 reads CASSLGGGPQETQYF. The CDR3 DNA reads as TGTGCCAGCAGCTTAGGGGGAGGCCCTCAAGAGACCCAGTACTTC. The variable domain in full, with the rest retrieved from reference TRBV7-2 and TRBJ2-5, is GAGVSQSPSNKVTEKGKDVELRCDPISGHTALYWYRQSLGQGLEFLIYFQGNSAPDKSGLPSDRFSAERTGGSVSTLTIQRTQQEDSAVYLCASSLGGGPQETQYFGPGTRLLVL.

The table lists this clonotype with many counts. The chain recombines TRBV7-8 with TRBJ2-3, with D maybe TRBD2 (6 bases). This CDR3 has 13 residues. CDR1 and CDR2 from the germline V gene are SGHVS and FQNEAQ. The V and J ends lost 8 bases and 2 bases respectively, with 11 bases between them. The CDR3 spells CASDGGFTDTQYF. DNA of the CDR3: TGTGCCAGCGACGGAGGGTTCACAGATACGCAGTATTTT.

Many counts were recorded for this clonotype. This rearrangement joins TRBV7-6 to TRBJ2-7; 9 bases are a match to TRBD1. The V segment lost 3 bases and the J segment 5 bases; nucleotides outside the gene matches: 17. CDR3 length equals 18 residues. Per germline, CDR1 SGHVS and CDR2 FNYEAQ. The CDR3 here is CASSFTGVLRDRVNEQYF. CDR3 sequence (DNA): TGTGCCAGCAGCTTTACAGGGGTTCTCCGGGACAGGGTTAACGAGCAGTACTTC. The full variable domain, completed using reference TRBV7-6 and TRBJ2-7, is GAGVSQSPRYKVTKRGQDVALRCDPISGHVSLYWYRQALGQGPEFLTYFNYEAQQDKSGLPNDRFSAERPEGSISTLTIQRTEQRDSAMYRCASSFTGVLRDRVNEQYFGPGTRLTVT.

The chain links TRBV11-3 to TRBJ2-1; tentatively, D is TRBD1 (6 bases). The V end lost 1 base, the J end lost 4 bases, and 14 bases lay between the germline ends. There are 16 residues in the CDR3. CDR1 and CDR2 (germline): SGHNT, YENEEA. The chain's CDR3 is CASSLGQGRKYNEQFF. DNA of the CDR3: TGTGCCAGCAGCTTAGGTCAGGGGCGAAAGTACAATGAGCAGTTCTTC.

This clonotype was seen ten or more times. The chain uses TRBV7-2 and TRBJ1-6, with 11 bases that match TRBD1. CDR1 is SGHTA, CDR2 FQGNSA, per germline. The CDR3 length is 16 residues. V shed 1 base and J 6 bases; nucleotides not matched to a gene: 2. This chain's CDR3 is CASSLDGTGGNSPLHF. DNA of the CDR3: TGTGCCAGCAGCTTAGATGGGACAGGGGGTAATTCACCCCTCCACTTT.

This clonotype was seen only a few times. The chain has TRBV24-1 and TRBJ1-2, with 7 bases identical to TRBD1. CDR1 is KGHDR, CDR2 SFDVKD, per germline. The V and J ends lost 5 bases and 8 bases, in that order; junction bases with no gene match: 7. The CDR3 spans 13 residues. The CDR3 DNA is TGTGCCACCAGTGGACAGGGAATGGGCGGCTACACCTTC. This encodes CATSGQGMGGYTF.

At least ten counts were recorded for this clonotype. The chain is built from TRBV7-2 and TRBJ1-1; D is unresolved. The CDR3 extends over 13 amino acids. V was trimmed by 5 bases and J by 4 bases, leaving 11 bases between them. Germline-derived CDR1 and CDR2 are SGHTA and FQGNSA. CDR3 in amino acids: CASSLWSATEAFF. The CDR3 DNA sequence: TGTGCCAGCAGCCTTTGGAGTGCCACTGAAGCTTTCTTT.

Many counts were recorded for this clonotype. V gene TRBV7-9 combines with J gene TRBJ1-4, with unresolved D. The CDR3 spans 15 residues. V was trimmed by 5 bases and J by 0 bases, leaving 10 bases between them. In germline, CDR1 is SEHNR, CDR2 FQNEAQ (reference sequence). CDR3 sequence reads: CASSPTTATNEKLFF. CDR3 DNA sequence: TGTGCCAGCAGCCCTACGACCGCAACTAATGAAAAACTGTTTTTT.

This clonotype was found many times. The rearrangement uses TRBV7-2 and TRBJ1-5; no clear D gene. CDR3 size: 15 residues. Germline CDR1 is SGHTA and CDR2 is FQGNSA. The ends were cut back, 1 base at V and 5 bases at J, with 12 bases in the middle. The DNA of the CDR3 is TGTGCCAGCAGCTTAGGAGGGCAGGCTCATCAGCCCCAGCATTTT. Translating it yields CASSLGGQAHQPQHF.

This clonotype was recorded many times. The rearrangement links TRBV7-6 to TRBJ2-5; D ambiguous. V lost 1 base and J 6 bases, leaving 9 bases between the germline ends. The CDR3 covers 13 residues. Germline CDR1 and CDR2: SGHVS and FNYEAQ. CDR3 in amino acids: CASSLEEYQTQYF. The DNA of the CDR3 is TGTGCCAGCAGCTTAGAGGAGTATCAGACCCAGTACTTC.

At least ten counts were recorded for this clonotype. This rearrangement joins TRBV28 to TRBJ1-6; maybe TRBD1 (5 bases). The germline gives CDR1 MDHEN, CDR2 SYDVKM. The CDR3 spans 15 residues. V lost 5 bases and J lost 7, with 15 bases in between. CDR3 in DNA: TGTGCCAGCAGTCCGGCGGGGGGGAGCAATTCACCCCTCCACTTT. It translates to CASSPAGGSNSPLHF.

In this sample, this clonotype turned up a few times. This chain uses TRBV20-1 with TRBJ2-1; 11 bases match TRBD2. Unmatched junction bases numbered 8, after V lost 3 bases and J lost 7 bases. This CDR3 region has 15 residues. The germline V gene encodes CDR1 DFQATT and CDR2 SNEGSKA (reference sequence). The CDR3 sequence: CSARHSGTSGNEQFF. The CDR3 nucleotides read TGCAGTGCTAGGCACTCCGGGACTAGCGGAAATGAGCAGTTCTTC.

The chain carries TRBV20-1 and TRBJ1-4, with D possibly TRBD1 on 5 matching bases. Germline V gene sequence: CDR1 DFQATT, CDR2 SNEGSKA (reference sequence). The CDR3 length is 15 residues. Trimming stripped 3 bases from V and 4 bases from J, with 15 bases between. The CDR3 region is CSARPVGAFNEKLFF. In DNA form, the CDR3 reads TGCAGTGCTAGGCCGGTAGGGGCCTTTAATGAAAAACTGTTTTTT.

The sample holds many counts of this clonotype. The chain employs TRBV29-1 and TRBJ1-2, with a possible D match to TRBD1 (5 bases). There are 13 residues in the CDR3. The germline V and J ends were trimmed by 7 bases and 6 bases, with 18 bases remaining between them. Germline V gives CDR1 SQVTM, CDR2 ANQGSEA. CDR3 sequence: CSAWGGTSHGYTF. CDR3 nucleotide sequence: TGCAGCGCCTGGGGCGGGACCTCCCATGGCTACACCTTC.

There are many counts of this clonotype. The rearrangement joins TRBV7-2 to TRBJ1-1, with D unresolved. Germline lookup yields CDR1 SGHTA and CDR2 FQGNSA. V was clipped by 5 bases and J by 0 bases, with 16 bases between them. The CDR3 consists of 16 residues. For the CDR3, the DNA is TGTGCCAGCAGCCGTAATGATTTCTTTCTGAACACTGAAGCTTTCTTT. This encodes CASSRNDFFLNTEAFF.

In its sample, this clonotype was seen many times. The chain recombines TRBV7-2 with TRBJ1-1; a possible D gene is TRBD1 (6 bases). The CDR3 sequence is 14 residues long. V lost 6 bases to trimming and J lost 4 bases, with 15 bases between them. CDR1 is SGHTA and CDR2 is FQGNSA in the germline V gene. In DNA form, the CDR3 reads TGTGCCAGCAGTATTAAAGGGGGGGCCACTGAAGCTTTCTTT. Translating gives CASSIKGGATEAFF.

In this sample, this clonotype turned up many times. The rearrangement joins TRBV7-2 to TRBJ2-7; 7 bases align to TRBD2. There are 14 residues in the CDR3. Germline V CDR1 and CDR2: SGHTA, FQGNSA. V dropped 1 base and J dropped 6; count of bases not matched to a gene: 6. In DNA, the CDR3 is TGTGCCAGCAGCTTAGGCGGGAGCCGGCGCGAGCAGTACTTC. It codes for CASSLGGSRREQYF.

This clonotype has a count of ten or more. The CDR3 DNA is TGTGCCAGCAGCTTAGTGGTGACAGAAGCTTTCTTT. This gives the protein CASSLVVTEAFF. The chain joins TRBV7-2 to TRBJ1-1, with D unresolved. Trimming pared 1 base from V and 8 bases from J, leaving 8 bases between. This CDR3 region has 12 residues. The germline V gene encodes CDR1 SGHTA and CDR2 FQGNSA.

The V call is TRBV20-1, the J call TRBJ2-5; TRBD2 agrees at 13 bases. The CDR3 spans 14 residues. CDR1 is DFQATT and CDR2 is SNEGSKA in the germline V gene (reference sequence). Trimming at V came to 4 bases and at J to 2 bases, leaving 1 base not matched to a gene. The CDR3 nucleotides are TGCAGTGCTATGGGACTAGCGGGGCAAGAGACCCAGTACTTC. As protein: CSAMGLAGQETQYF.

This clonotype was observed many times. The chain has TRBV7-2 and TRBJ2-3; no clear D. Per germline, CDR1 SGHTA and CDR2 FQGNSA. The CDR3 spans 13 residues. Trimming cost V 0 bases and J 2 bases, with 3 bases left between them. The CDR3 DNA follows: TGTGCCAGCAGCTTAGCTTTCACAGATACGCAGTATTTT. Its protein is CASSLAFTDTQYF.

This clonotype was seen at least ten times. The limits of the CDR3 on the DNA are not certain, so only TCRdb's listed CDR3 is given. The genes are TRBV7-5 and TRBJ2-7. TRBV7-5 is tagged as a pseudogene. The CDR3 contains 14 residues when both ends are counted. CDR3 in amino acids: CISVPETQGREQYF.

This clonotype was recorded many times. This chain uses TRBV11-3 with TRBJ2-7; D ambiguous. The length of the CDR3 is 12 residues. The germline V gene has CDR1 SGHNT and CDR2 YENEEA. The V end was cut by 4 bases, the J end by 6 bases, with 10 bases between. Here the CDR3 DNA reads TGTGCCAGCAGCTCCGGAATTCTCGAGCAGTACTTC. Its translation is CASSSGILEQYF.

The chain carries TRBV20-1 and TRBJ2-3, with D possibly TRBD2 on 6 matching bases. CDR1 and CDR2 (germline): DFQATT, SNEGSKA (reference sequence). With 5 bases removed from V and 2 bases from J, the gap between germline ends came to 23 bases. CDR3 length: 17 residues. The CDR3 DNA is TGCAGTGCTGATTTCCCGACTAGTGGGGGATACACAGATACGCAGTATTTT. Its protein product is CSADFPTSGGYTDTQYF.

This clonotype has ten or more counts. The gene calls are TRBV7-9 and TRBJ2-3; 7 bases match TRBD1. This CDR3 is built from 14 residues. Germline V gives CDR1 SEHNR, CDR2 FQNEAQ (reference sequence). The J segment lost 3 bases and the V segment lost 5 bases, leaving 5 bases of the junction unmatched. CDR3 in DNA: TGTGCCAGCAGCGCAGGACAGGCGACAGATACGCAGTATTTT. Protein: CASSAGQATDTQYF.